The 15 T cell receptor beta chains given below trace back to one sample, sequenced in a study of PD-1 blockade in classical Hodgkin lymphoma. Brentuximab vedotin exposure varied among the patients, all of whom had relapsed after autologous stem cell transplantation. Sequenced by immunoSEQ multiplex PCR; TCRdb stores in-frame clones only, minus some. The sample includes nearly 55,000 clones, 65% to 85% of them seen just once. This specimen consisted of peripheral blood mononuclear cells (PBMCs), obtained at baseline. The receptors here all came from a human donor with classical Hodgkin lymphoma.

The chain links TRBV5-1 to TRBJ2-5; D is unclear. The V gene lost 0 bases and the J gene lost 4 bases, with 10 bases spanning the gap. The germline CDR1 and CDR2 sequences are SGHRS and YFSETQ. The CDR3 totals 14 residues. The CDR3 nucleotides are TGCGCCAGCAGCTTGGCATTAAATACAGAGACCCAGTACTTC. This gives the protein CASSLALNTETQYF. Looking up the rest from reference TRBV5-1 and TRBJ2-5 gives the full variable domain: KAGVTQTPRYLIKTRGQQVTLSCSPISGHRSVSWYQQTPGQGLQFLFEYFSETQRNKGNFPGRFSGRQFSNSRSEMNVSTLELGDSALYLCASSLALNTETQYFGPGTRLLVL.

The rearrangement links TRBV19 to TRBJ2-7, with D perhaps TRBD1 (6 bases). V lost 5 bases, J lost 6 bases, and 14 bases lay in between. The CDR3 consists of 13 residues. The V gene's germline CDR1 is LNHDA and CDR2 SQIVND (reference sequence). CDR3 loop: CASSATGRREQYF. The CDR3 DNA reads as TGTGCCAGTAGTGCAACAGGGCGGCGCGAGCAGTACTTC.

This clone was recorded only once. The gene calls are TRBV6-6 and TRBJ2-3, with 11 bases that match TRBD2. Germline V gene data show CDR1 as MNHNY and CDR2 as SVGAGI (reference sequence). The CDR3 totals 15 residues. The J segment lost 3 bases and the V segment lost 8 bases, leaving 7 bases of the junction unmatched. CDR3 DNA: TGTGCCAGCCGCATTAGCGGGAGGGGGACAGATACGCAGTATTTT. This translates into CASRISGRGTDTQYF.

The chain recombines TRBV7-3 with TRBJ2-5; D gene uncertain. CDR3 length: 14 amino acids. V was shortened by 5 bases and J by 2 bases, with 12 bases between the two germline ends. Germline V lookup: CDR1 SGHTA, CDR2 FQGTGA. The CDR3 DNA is TGTGCCAGCAGCCCCGGCGGCAGACAAGAGACCCAGTACTTC. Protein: CASSPGGRQETQYF.

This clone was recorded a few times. The CDR3 DNA reads as TGTGCCAGCAGACAGGGCCCCTATAGCAATCAGCCCCAGCATTTT. Translated, it gives CASRQGPYSNQPQHF. This chain links TRBV5-4 with TRBJ1-5, with D possibly being TRBD1 (6 bases). The V gene's germline CDR1 is SGHNT and CDR2 YYREEE (reference sequence). The V gene lost 5 bases and the J gene lost 0 bases, with 12 bases spanning the gap. This CDR3 is built from 15 residues.

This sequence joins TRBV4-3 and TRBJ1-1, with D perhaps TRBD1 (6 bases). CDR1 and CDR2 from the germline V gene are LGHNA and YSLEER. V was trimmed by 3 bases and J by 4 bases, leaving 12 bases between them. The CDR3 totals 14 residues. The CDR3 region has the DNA TGCGCCAGCAGCCATGGTCAGGGGAGCACTGAAGCTTTCTTT. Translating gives CASSHGQGSTEAFF.

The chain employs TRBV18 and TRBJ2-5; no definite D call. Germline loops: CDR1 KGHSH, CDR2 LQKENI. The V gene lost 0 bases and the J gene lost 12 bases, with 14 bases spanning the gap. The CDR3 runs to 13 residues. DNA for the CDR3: TGTGCCAGCTCACCACCGGAAGATCCCCATAAGTACTTC. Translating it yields CASSPPEDPHKYF. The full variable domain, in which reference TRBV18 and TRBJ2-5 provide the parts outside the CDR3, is NAGVMQNPRHLVRRRGQEARLRCSPMKGHSHVYWYRQLPEEGLKFMVYLQKENIIDESGMPKERFSAEFPKEGPSILRIQQVVRGDSAAYFCASSPPEDPHKYFGPGTRLLVL.

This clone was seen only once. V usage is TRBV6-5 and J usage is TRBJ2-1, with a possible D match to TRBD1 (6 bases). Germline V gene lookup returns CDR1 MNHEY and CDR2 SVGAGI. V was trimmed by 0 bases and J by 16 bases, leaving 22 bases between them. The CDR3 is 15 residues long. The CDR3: CASSYSSYAGTTPFF. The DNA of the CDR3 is TGTGCCAGCAGTTACTCCTCCTACGCCGGGACAACCCCTTTCTTC.

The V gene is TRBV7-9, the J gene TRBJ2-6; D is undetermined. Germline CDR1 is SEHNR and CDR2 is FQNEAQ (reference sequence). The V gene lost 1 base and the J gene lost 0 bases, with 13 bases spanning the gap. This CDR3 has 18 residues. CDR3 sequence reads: CASSLGARAGSGANVLTF. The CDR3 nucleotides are TGTGCCAGCAGCTTAGGTGCCCGGGCAGGCTCTGGGGCCAACGTCCTGACTTTC.

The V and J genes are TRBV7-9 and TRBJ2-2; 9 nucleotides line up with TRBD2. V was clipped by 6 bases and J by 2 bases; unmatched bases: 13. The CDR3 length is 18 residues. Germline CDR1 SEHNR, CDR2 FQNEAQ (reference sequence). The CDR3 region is CASRPKLRLAANTGELFF. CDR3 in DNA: TGTGCCAGCAGACCGAAACTACGACTAGCGGCTAACACCGGGGAGCTGTTTTTT. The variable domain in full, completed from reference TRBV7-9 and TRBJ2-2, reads DTGVSQNPRHKITKRGQNVTFRCDPISEHNRLYWYRQTLGQGPEFLTYFQNEAQLEKSRLLSDRFSAERPKGSFSTLEIQRTEQGDSAMYLCASRPKLRLAANTGELFFGEGSRLTVL.

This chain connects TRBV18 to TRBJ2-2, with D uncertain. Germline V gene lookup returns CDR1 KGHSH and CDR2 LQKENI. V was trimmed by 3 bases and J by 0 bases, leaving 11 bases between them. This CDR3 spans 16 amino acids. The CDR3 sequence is CASSPLEFANTGELFF. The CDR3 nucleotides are TGTGCCAGCTCACCCCTGGAGTTCGCGAACACCGGGGAGCTGTTTTTT.

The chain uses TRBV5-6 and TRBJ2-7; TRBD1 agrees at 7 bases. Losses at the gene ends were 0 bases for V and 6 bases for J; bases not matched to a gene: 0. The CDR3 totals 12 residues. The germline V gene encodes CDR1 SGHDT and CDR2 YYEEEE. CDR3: CASSLGTGEQYF. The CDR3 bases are TGTGCCAGCAGCTTGGGGACAGGCGAGCAGTACTTC.

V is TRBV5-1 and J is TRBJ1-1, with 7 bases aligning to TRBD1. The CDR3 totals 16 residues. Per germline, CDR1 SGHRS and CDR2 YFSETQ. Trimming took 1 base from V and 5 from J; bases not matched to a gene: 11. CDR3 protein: CASSLRPGGAGTEAFF. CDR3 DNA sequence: TGCGCCAGCAGCTTGAGGCCAGGGGGGGCCGGGACTGAAGCTTTCTTT.

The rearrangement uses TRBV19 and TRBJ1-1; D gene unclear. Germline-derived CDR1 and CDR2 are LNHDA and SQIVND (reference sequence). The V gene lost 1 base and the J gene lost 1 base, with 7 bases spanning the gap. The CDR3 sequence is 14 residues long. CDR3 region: CASSIAPGNTEAFF. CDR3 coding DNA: TGTGCCAGTAGTATAGCACCAGGGAACACTGAAGCTTTCTTT.

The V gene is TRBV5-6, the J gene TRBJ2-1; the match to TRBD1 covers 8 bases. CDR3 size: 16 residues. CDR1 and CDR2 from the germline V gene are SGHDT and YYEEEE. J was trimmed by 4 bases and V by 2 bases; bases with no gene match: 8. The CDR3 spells CASSLRSGGEYNEQFF. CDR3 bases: TGTGCCAGCAGCTTAAGATCAGGGGGCGAGTACAATGAGCAGTTCTTC.